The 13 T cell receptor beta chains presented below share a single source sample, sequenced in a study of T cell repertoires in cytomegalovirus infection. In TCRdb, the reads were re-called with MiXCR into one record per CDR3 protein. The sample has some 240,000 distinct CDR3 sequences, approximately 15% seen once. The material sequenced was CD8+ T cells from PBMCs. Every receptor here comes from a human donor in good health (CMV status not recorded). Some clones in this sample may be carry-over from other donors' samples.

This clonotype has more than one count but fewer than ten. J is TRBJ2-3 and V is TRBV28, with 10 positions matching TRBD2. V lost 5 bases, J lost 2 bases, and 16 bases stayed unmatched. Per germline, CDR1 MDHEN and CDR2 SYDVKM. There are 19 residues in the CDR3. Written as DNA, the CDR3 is TGTGCCAGCAGTCAAGCCACCTTAGCGGGGGGCGATCTCACAGATACGCAGTATTTT. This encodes CASSQATLAGGDLTDTQYF.

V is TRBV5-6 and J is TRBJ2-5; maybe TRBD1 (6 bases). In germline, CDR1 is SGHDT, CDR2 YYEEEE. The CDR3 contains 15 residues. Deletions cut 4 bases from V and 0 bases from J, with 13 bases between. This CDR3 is CASSLPRTDQETQYF. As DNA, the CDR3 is TGTGCCAGCAGCCTGCCCAGGACAGACCAAGAGACCCAGTACTTC.

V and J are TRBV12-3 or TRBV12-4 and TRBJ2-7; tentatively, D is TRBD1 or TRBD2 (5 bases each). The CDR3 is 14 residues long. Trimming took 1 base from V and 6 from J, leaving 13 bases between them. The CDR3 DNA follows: TGTGCCAGCAGTTTAGTGGGACCTTTGGGCGAGCAGTACTTC. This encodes CASSLVGPLGEQYF.

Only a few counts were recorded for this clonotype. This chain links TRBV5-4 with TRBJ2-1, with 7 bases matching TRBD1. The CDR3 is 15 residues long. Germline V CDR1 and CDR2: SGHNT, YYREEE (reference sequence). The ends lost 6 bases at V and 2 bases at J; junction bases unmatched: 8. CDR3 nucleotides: TGTGCCAGCACCGAACACAGGGGAACCTACAATGAGCAGTTCTTC. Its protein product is CASTEHRGTYNEQFF. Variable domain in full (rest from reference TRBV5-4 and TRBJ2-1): ETGVTQSPTHLIKTRGQQVTLRCSSQSGHNTVSWYQQALGQGPQFIFQYYREEENGRGNFPPRFSGLQFPNYSSELNVNALELDDSALYLCASTEHRGTYNEQFFGPGTRLTVL.

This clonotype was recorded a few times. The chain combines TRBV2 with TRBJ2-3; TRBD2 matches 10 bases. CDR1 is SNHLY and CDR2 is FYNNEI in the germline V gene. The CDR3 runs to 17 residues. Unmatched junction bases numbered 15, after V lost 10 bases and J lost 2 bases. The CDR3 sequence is CATETGLAGAHTDTQYF. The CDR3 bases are TGTGCCACTGAGACCGGTCTAGCGGGGGCCCACACAGATACGCAGTATTTT.

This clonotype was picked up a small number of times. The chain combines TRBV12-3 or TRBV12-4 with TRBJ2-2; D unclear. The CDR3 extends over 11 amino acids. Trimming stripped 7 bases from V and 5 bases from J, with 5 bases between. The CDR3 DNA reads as TGTGCCAGCACCTCGACCGGGGAGCTGTTTTTT. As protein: CASTSTGELFF.

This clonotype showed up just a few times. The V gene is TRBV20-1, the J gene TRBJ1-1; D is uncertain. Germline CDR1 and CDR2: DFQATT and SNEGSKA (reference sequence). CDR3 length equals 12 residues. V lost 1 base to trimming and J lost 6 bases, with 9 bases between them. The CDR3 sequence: CSARGALPEAFF. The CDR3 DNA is TGCAGTGCTAGAGGGGCGCTCCCTGAAGCTTTCTTT.

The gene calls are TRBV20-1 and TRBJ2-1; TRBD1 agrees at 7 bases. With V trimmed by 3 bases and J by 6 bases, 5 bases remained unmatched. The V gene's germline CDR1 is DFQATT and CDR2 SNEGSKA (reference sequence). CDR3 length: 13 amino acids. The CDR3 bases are TGCAGTGCTAGTACAGGGGAATTCAATGAGCAGTTCTTC. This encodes CSASTGEFNEQFF.

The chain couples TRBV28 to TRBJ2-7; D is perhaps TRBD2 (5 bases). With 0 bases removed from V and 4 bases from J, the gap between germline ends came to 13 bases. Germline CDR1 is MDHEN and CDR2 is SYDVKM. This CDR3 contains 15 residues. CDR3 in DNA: TGTGCCAGCAGTTTATGGCGACTCACTAGGTACGAGCAGTACTTC. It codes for CASSLWRLTRYEQYF.

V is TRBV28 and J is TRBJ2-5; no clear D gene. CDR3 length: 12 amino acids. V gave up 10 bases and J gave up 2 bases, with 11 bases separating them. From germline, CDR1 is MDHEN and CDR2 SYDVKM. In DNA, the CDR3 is TGTGCCACCAAAGACTTACAAGAGACCCAGTACTTC. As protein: CATKDLQETQYF.

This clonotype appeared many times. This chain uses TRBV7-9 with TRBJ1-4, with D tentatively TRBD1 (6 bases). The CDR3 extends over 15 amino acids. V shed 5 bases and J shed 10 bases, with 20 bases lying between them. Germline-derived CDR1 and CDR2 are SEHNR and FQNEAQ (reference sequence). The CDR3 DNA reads TGTGCCAGCAGCGCAGAGGGGGGACAAGTGGGAAAACTGTTTTTT. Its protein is CASSAEGGQVGKLFF.

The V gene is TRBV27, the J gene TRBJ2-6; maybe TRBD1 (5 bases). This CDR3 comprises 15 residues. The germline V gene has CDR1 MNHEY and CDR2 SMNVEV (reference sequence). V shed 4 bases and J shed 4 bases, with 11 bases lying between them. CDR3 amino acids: CASSYRIKGANVLTF. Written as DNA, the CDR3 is TGTGCCAGCAGTTACAGGATTAAGGGGGCCAACGTCCTGACTTTC.

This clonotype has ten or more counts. CDR3 in DNA: TGTGCCAGCAGCTTAGAGGGGACAGGTCGAGTAAGAACTAATGAAAAACTGTTTTTT. This sequence encodes CASSLEGTGRVRTNEKLFF. The chain carries TRBV7-8 and TRBJ1-4; 8 bases agree with TRBD1. This CDR3 has 19 amino acids. The germline V gene has CDR1 SGHVS and CDR2 FQNEAQ. V trimming: 1 base; J trimming: 1 base; junction bases outside the gene matches: 11.